The 25 T cell receptor beta chains given below trace back to one sample, sequenced in a study of cytomegalovirus exposure and HLA in healthy donors. This PCR relied on a set of 60 Vbeta primers and 13 Jbeta primers. Repertoires were generated with immunoSEQ multiplex PCR, while TCRdb's copy carries only in-frame clones and drops some. This table holds approximately 80,000 clones, over 60% found once. Sequenced material: PBMCs. These receptors all stem from a man aged 60-69 years in good health and CMV-seronegative.

This clone was observed once. This rearrangement joins TRBV5-4 to TRBJ2-5; tentative D call: TRBD1 (6 bases). Germline CDR1 SGHNT, CDR2 YYREEE (reference sequence). V lost 3 bases and J 3 bases, leaving 21 bases between the germline ends. This CDR3 comprises 17 residues. CDR3: CASSSDRQDGGKETQYF. CDR3 nucleotide sequence: TGTGCCAGCAGCTCGGATAGACAGGATGGGGGCAAAGAGACCCAGTACTTC.

Here the CDR3 reads CASSVNRRSYEQYF. Here the CDR3 DNA reads TGTGCCAGCAGTGTGAACAGACGCTCCTACGAGCAGTACTTC. The chain joins TRBV6-1 to TRBJ2-7, with D unclear. V shed 4 bases and J shed 0 bases, with 10 bases lying between them. This CDR3 is 14 amino acids long. Germline V gene lookup returns CDR1 MNHNS and CDR2 SASEGT.

V gene TRBV7-8 combines with J gene TRBJ1-4, with D tentatively TRBD1 (5 bases). Germline CDR1 is SGHVS and CDR2 is FQNEAQ. This CDR3 region has 15 residues. V was shortened by 1 base and J by 8 bases, with 14 bases between the two germline ends. The CDR3 loop is CASSLVGVTGEKLFF. The CDR3, as DNA: TGTGCCAGCAGCTTAGTAGGGGTGACTGGGGAAAAACTGTTTTTT.

The chain carries TRBV7-2 and TRBJ1-6; D may be TRBD1 (5 bases). CDR1 is SGHTA and CDR2 is FQGNSA in the germline V gene. This CDR3 contains 15 residues. Trimming cost V 7 bases and J 7 bases, with 17 bases left between them. CDR3 nucleotides: TGTGCCAGCACCCGGCCGGAGGGGCGAAATTCACCCCTCCACTTT. It encodes CASTRPEGRNSPLHF.

V gene TRBV18 combines with J gene TRBJ2-7, with D tentatively TRBD1 (6 bases). The CDR3 covers 16 residues. CDR1 KGHSH and CDR2 LQKENI come from the germline V gene. Trimming stripped 0 bases from V and 0 bases from J, with 12 bases between. The CDR3 sequence is CASSPPDRRDSYEQYF. CDR3 DNA: TGTGCCAGCTCACCACCGGACAGACGCGACTCCTACGAGCAGTACTTC.

For the CDR3, the DNA is TGTGCCAGCACTGATAGACGGGACACCGGGGAGCTGTTTTTT. Translated, it gives CASTDRRDTGELFF. The genes are TRBV27 and TRBJ2-2; no clear D gene. Trimming removed 7 bases from V and 3 bases from J, with 12 bases in between. There are 14 residues in the CDR3. The germline gives CDR1 MNHEY, CDR2 SMNVEV (reference sequence).

A note on this clone: The sample holds other DNA sequences that translate to the same CDR3. CDR3 residues: CASTPSGGETQYF. For the CDR3, the DNA is TGTGCCAGTACCCCCTCCGGGGGAGAGACCCAGTACTTC. V gene TRBV19 combines with J gene TRBJ2-5, with a tentative D call TRBD2 (6 bases). The V gene lost 7 bases and the J gene lost 4 bases, with 13 bases spanning the gap. The CDR3 loop spans 13 amino acids. CDR1 is LNHDA and CDR2 is SQIVND in the germline V gene (reference sequence).

J is TRBJ2-7 and V is TRBV2; D might be TRBD2 (5 bases). The CDR3 length is 15 residues. Looked up from germline, CDR1 is SNHLY and CDR2 is FYNNEI. Trimming removed 3 bases at V and 1 base at J, with 13 bases between. The CDR3 DNA sequence: TGTGCCAGCAGTGAGCGGGTCCATTTTTCCTACGAGCAGTACTTC. Protein: CASSERVHFSYEQYF.

The rearrangement joins TRBV7-9 to TRBJ2-3, with TRBD2 matching 9 bases. There are 16 residues in the CDR3. J was trimmed by 3 bases and V by 4 bases; bases with no gene match: 8. Germline CDR1 is SEHNR and CDR2 is FQNEAQ (reference sequence). CDR3 in amino acids: CASSSWRSGGTDTQYF. In nucleotides, the CDR3 is TGTGCCAGCAGCTCCTGGAGGAGCGGGGGGACAGATACGCAGTATTTT.

The chain links TRBV2 to TRBJ1-1; D may be TRBD1 (5 bases). In germline, CDR1 is SNHLY, CDR2 FYNNEI. The germline V and J ends were trimmed by 4 bases and 2 bases, with 8 bases remaining between them. CDR3 length equals 13 residues. CDR3 in amino acids: CASSGTPNTEAFF. CDR3 DNA: TGTGCCAGCAGTGGGACACCAAACACTGAAGCTTTCTTT.

The rearrangement uses TRBV27 and TRBJ2-2; 7 bases match TRBD1. The CDR3 extends over 15 amino acids. Germline values: CDR1 MNHEY, CDR2 SMNVEV (reference sequence). V was clipped by 5 bases and J by 1 base; unmatched bases: 4. The CDR3 DNA sequence: TGTGCCAGCAGTCCCGGGACAGTGAACACCGGGGAGCTGTTTTTT. Its translation is CASSPGTVNTGELFF.

The chain carries TRBV7-8 and TRBJ1-3, with D perhaps TRBD1 (6 bases). The CDR3 totals 14 residues. V gave up 2 bases and J gave up 6 bases, with 11 bases separating them. Looked up from germline, CDR1 is SGHVS and CDR2 is FQNEAQ. In DNA, the CDR3 is TGTGCCAGCAGCTTAAGGCCGGGACAAAACACCATATATTTT. Its translation is CASSLRPGQNTIYF. The whole variable domain, filled in from reference TRBV7-8 and TRBJ1-3, reads GAGVSQSPRYKVAKRGQDVALRCDPISGHVSLFWYQQALGQGPEFLTYFQNEAQLDKSGLPSDRFFAERPEGSVSTLKIQRTQQEDSAVYLCASSLRPGQNTIYFGEGSWLTVV.

The V gene is TRBV19, the J gene TRBJ1-1; tentative D call: TRBD1 (6 bases). This CDR3 has 13 amino acids. Germline V gene data show CDR1 as LNHDA and CDR2 as SQIVND (reference sequence). The V end was cut by 5 bases, the J end by 5 bases, with 12 bases between. CDR3 nucleotide sequence: TGTGCCAGTAGTGAACAGGGAAATACTGAAGCTTTCTTT. It encodes CASSEQGNTEAFF.

The chain couples TRBV6-1 to TRBJ2-3; the match to TRBD1 covers 8 bases. In germline, CDR1 is MNHNS, CDR2 SASEGT. This CDR3 has 15 amino acids. J lost 4 bases, V lost 6 bases, and 9 bases had no gene match. Here the CDR3 reads CASRAGGDPSDTQYF. The CDR3 region has the DNA TGTGCCAGCAGGGCAGGGGGCGATCCATCAGATACGCAGTATTTT.

V usage is TRBV5-6 and J usage is TRBJ1-2; TRBD1 is a possible D gene (6 bases). The ends were cut back, 0 bases at V and 6 bases at J, with 21 bases in the middle. Germline CDR1 SGHDT, CDR2 YYEEEE. The CDR3 spans 17 residues. Here the CDR3 reads CASSLVNPTGPDDGYTF. The CDR3 coding sequence is TGTGCCAGCAGCTTGGTCAATCCGACAGGACCGGACGATGGCTACACCTTC.

This clone was found once. The chain links TRBV11-2 to TRBJ2-3, with TRBD2 matching 9 bases. The length of the CDR3 is 16 residues. Unmatched junction bases numbered 4, after V lost 1 base and J lost 2 bases. CDR1 and CDR2 from the germline V gene are SGHAT and FQNNGV. CDR3 nucleotides: TGTGCCAGCAGCTTAGGCGGGGGGGCCCACACAGATACGCAGTATTTT. Its translation: CASSLGGGAHTDTQYF.

V is TRBV6-5 and J is TRBJ1-2, with a tentative D call TRBD1 (6 bases). Trimming took 4 bases from V and 3 from J, leaving 9 bases between them. The CDR3 runs 13 residues. Germline loops: CDR1 MNHEY, CDR2 SVGAGI. The CDR3 DNA reads TGTGCCAGCAGTTTACAGGGCGACTATGGCTACACCTTC. Translated, it gives CASSLQGDYGYTF.

In this sample, this clone turned up once. The chain recombines TRBV4-1 with TRBJ2-7; possibly TRBD1 for D (6 bases). V shed 2 bases and J shed 2 bases, with 25 bases lying between them. CDR3 size: 19 residues. Germline values: CDR1 MGHRA, CDR2 YSYEKL. The CDR3, as DNA: TGCGCCAGCAGCCAAAATAAACGAACCGGGACACGGGTAACCTACGAGCAGTACTTC. This codes for CASSQNKRTGTRVTYEQYF.

V gene TRBV19 combines with J gene TRBJ2-7; no reliable D call. This CDR3 has 13 amino acids. V lost 6 bases, J lost 0 bases, and 9 bases lay in between. The germline V gene encodes CDR1 LNHDA and CDR2 SQIVND (reference sequence). CDR3: CASRPSSSYEQYF. The CDR3, as DNA: TGTGCCAGTAGACCGAGTTCCTCCTACGAGCAGTACTTC.

The chain recombines TRBV18 with TRBJ1-1; 12 bases are a match to TRBD1. Germline CDR1 is KGHSH and CDR2 is LQKENI. This CDR3 contains 14 residues. With V trimmed by 3 bases and J by 11 bases, 7 bases remained unmatched. The CDR3 loop is CASSPWDRGREAFF. Written as DNA, the CDR3 is TGTGCCAGCTCACCTTGGGACAGGGGGCGGGAGGCTTTCTTT.

This chain uses TRBV10-1 with TRBJ2-7; possible D gene TRBD2, 5 bases. Per the germline V gene, CDR1 is WNHNN and CDR2 is SYGVQD (reference sequence). The V gene lost 4 bases and the J gene lost 2 bases, with 9 bases spanning the gap. This CDR3 has 13 amino acids. The CDR3 DNA reads as TGCGCCAGCAGTGCGGTGGGAGCCTACGAGCAGTACTTC. This gives the protein CASSAVGAYEQYF.

The chain employs TRBV2 and TRBJ2-7; D might be TRBD2 (6 bases). From germline, CDR1 is SNHLY and CDR2 FYNNEI. This CDR3 contains 14 residues. V lost 6 bases to trimming and J lost 4 bases, with 16 bases between them. The CDR3 nucleotides are TGTGCCAGCAGACCCGCGGGGTGGGATTACGAGCAGTACTTC. Translation gives CASRPAGWDYEQYF.

The V call is TRBV25-1, the J call TRBJ1-4, with 8 bases matching TRBD1. J was trimmed by 4 bases and V by 4 bases; bases with no gene match: 5. CDR3 length: 15 amino acids. Germline CDR1 is MGHDK and CDR2 is SYGVNS. The CDR3 sequence: CASSGTGRINEKLFF. CDR3 in DNA: TGTGCCAGCAGTGGGACAGGGAGGATTAATGAAAAACTGTTTTTT. Full variable domain (outside the CDR3, taken from reference TRBV25-1 and TRBJ1-4): EADIYQTPRYLVIGTGKKITLECSQTMGHDKMYWYQQDPGMELHLIHYSYGVNSTEKGDLSSESTVSRIRTEHFPLTLESARPSHTSQYLCASSGTGRINEKLFFGSGTQLSVL.

J is TRBJ1-4 and V is TRBV6-1; TRBD1 aligns across 9 bases. Per the germline V gene, CDR1 is MNHNS and CDR2 is SASEGT. The CDR3 is made up of 16 amino acids. J was trimmed by 2 bases and V by 1 base; bases with no gene match: 2. This chain's CDR3 is CASSEGGQGTNEKLFF. CDR3 DNA sequence: TGTGCCAGCAGTGAAGGGGGACAGGGCACTAATGAAAAACTGTTTTTT.

This chain connects TRBV11-3 to TRBJ2-7, with TRBD1 matching 7 bases. V was pared by 8 bases and J by 6 bases, with 10 bases of the junction left unmatched. The CDR3 extends over 13 amino acids. The germline gives CDR1 SGHNT, CDR2 YENEEA. CDR3 sequence: CASGQAPSREQYF. CDR3 bases: TGTGCCAGCGGACAGGCCCCGTCTCGCGAGCAGTACTTC.